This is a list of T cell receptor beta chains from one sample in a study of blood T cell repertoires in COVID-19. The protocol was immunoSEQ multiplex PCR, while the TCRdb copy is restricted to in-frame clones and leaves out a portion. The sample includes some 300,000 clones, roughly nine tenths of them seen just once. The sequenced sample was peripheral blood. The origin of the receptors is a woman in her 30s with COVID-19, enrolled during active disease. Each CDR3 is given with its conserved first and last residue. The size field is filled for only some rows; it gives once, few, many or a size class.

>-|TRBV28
CASSLAGLADTGELFF
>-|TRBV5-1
CASSLETGSLGGYTF
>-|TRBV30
CAWSDRSSSYEQYF
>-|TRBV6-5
CASTQGGDSRTFF
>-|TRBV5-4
CASSSGGGAGDEQFF
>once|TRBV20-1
CSAIRGAGYTF
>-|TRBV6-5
CASTEGGSQETQYF
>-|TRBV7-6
CASSLDRGRQPQHF
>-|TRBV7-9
CASSLRGLTSGNTIYF
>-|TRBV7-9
CASSSGTSFNQPQHF
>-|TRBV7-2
CASSLQASGGSDTQYF
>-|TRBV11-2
CASSLGRGSNQPQHF